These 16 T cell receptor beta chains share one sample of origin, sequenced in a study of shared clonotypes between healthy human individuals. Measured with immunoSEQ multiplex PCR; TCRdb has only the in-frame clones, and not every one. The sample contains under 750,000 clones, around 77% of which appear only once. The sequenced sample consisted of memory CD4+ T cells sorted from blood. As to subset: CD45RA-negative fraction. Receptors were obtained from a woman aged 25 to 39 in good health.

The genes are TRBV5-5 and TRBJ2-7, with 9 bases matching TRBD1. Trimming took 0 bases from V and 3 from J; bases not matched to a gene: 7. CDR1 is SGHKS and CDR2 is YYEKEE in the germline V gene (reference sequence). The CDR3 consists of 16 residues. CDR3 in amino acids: CASSLGDRAGVYEQYF. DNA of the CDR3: TGTGCCAGCAGCTTGGGGGACAGGGCAGGAGTCTACGAGCAGTACTTC.

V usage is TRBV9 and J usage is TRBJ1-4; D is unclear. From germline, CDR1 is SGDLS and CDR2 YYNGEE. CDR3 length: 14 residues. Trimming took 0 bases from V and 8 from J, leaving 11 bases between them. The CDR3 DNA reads TGTGCCAGCAGCGTAGGCAGCGACCCCGAAAAACTGTTTTTT. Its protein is CASSVGSDPEKLFF.

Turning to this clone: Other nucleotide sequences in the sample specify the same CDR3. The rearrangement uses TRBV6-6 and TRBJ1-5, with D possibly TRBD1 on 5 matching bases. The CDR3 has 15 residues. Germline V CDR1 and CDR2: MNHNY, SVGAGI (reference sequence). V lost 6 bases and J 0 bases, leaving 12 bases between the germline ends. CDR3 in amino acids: CASSYRDGSNQPQHF. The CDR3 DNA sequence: TGTGCCAGCAGCTACCGGGACGGTAGCAATCAGCCCCAGCATTTT.

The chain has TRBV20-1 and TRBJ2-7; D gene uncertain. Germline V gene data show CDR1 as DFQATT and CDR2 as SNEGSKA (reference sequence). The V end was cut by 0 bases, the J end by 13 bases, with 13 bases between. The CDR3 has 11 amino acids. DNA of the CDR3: TGCAGTGCTAGAGATTGGACCGTCTTATACTTC. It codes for CSARDWTVLYF.

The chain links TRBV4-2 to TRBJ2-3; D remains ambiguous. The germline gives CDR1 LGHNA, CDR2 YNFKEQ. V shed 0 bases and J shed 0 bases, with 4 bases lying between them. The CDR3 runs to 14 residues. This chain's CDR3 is CASSQDQSTDTQYF. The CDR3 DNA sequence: TGTGCCAGCAGCCAAGATCAGAGCACAGATACGCAGTATTTT.

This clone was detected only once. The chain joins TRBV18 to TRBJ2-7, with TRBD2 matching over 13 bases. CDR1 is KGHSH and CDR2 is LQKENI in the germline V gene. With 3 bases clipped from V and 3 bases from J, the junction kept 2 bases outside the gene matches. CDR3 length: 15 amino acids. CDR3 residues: CASSPGLAGFYEQYF. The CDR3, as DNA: TGTGCCAGCTCACCGGGACTAGCGGGATTCTACGAGCAGTACTTC.

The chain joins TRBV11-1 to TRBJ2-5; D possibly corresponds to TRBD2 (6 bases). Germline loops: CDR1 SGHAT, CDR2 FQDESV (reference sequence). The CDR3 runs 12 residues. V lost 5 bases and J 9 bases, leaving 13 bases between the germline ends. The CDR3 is CASSTPGEAQYF. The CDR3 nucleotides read TGTGCCAGCAGCACCCCGGGGGAGGCCCAGTACTTC.

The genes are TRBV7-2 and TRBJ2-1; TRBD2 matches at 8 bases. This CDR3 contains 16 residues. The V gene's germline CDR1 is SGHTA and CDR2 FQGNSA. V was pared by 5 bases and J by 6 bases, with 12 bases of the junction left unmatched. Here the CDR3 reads CASSLIAGISSNEQFF. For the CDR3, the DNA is TGTGCCAGCAGCCTCATAGCGGGAATATCTAGCAATGAGCAGTTCTTC.

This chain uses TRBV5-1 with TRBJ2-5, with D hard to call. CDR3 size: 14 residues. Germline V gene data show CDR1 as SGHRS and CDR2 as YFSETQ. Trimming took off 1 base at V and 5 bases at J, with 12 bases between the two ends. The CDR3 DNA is TGCGCCAGCAGCTTGTGGCGTCGCGAGGAGACCCAGTACTTC. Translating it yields CASSLWRREETQYF.

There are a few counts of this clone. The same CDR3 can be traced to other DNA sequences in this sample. This CDR3 is CASSPGTSGLSYNEQFF. The CDR3 nucleotides read TGTGCCAGCAGCCCTGGGACTAGCGGGCTCTCCTACAATGAGCAGTTCTTC. The chain carries TRBV28 and TRBJ2-1; TRBD2 matches at 12 bases. Trimming took 6 bases from V and 0 from J; bases not matched to a gene: 6. CDR1 is MDHEN and CDR2 is SYDVKM in the germline V gene. The CDR3 sequence is 17 residues long.

CDR3 nucleotide sequence: TGTGCCAGCAGTTACTCGGGCGGGGGTTCCCAGCATTTT. It encodes CASSYSGGGSQHF. The chain carries TRBV6-5 and TRBJ1-5; TRBD1 might be the D (5 bases). Trimming removed 0 bases from V and 11 bases from J, with 11 bases in between. CDR3 size: 13 residues. Germline V gene lookup returns CDR1 MNHEY and CDR2 SVGAGI.

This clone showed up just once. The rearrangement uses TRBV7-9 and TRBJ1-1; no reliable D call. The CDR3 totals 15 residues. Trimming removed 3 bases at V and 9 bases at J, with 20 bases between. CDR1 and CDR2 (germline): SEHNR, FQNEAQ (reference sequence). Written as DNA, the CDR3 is TGTGCCAGCAGCTTCTTTGGCGGAGGTCGGACTAAAGCTTTCTTT. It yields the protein CASSFFGGGRTKAFF.

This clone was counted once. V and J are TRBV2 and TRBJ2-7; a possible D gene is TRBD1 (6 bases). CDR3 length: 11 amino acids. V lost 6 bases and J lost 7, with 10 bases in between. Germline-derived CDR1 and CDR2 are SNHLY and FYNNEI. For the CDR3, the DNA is TGTGCCAGCAGATTGGGGGCTGAGCAGTACTTC. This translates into CASRLGAEQYF.

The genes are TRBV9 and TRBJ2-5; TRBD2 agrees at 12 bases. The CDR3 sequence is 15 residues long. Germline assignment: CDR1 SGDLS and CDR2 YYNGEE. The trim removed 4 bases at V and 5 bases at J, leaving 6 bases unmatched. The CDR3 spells CASSPRGTSGETQYF. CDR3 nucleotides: TGTGCCAGCAGCCCCCGAGGGACTAGCGGGGAGACCCAGTACTTC.

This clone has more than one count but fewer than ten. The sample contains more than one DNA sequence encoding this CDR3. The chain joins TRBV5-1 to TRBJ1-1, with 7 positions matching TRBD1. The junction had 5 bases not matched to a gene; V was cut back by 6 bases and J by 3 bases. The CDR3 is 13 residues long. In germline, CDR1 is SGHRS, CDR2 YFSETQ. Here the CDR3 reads CASTNQGDTEAFF. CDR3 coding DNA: TGCGCCAGCACGAACCAGGGGGACACTGAAGCTTTCTTT.

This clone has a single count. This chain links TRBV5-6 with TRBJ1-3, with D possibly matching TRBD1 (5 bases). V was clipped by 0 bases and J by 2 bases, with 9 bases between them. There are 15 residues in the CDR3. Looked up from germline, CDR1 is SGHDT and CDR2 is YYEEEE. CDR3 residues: CASSLVQGAGNTIYF. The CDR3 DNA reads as TGTGCCAGCAGCTTGGTTCAGGGCGCTGGAAACACCATATATTTT.